This T cell receptor beta chain emerged from a study of cytomegalovirus exposure and HLA in healthy donors (TCRdb year 2017). With respect to the entire study: According to an earlier analysis of several hundred of the donors, 200 million or so T cells yielded 120 million or so unique TCR beta sequences and about 280 Gb of sequence data. An early release covering about 600 HLA-typed donors comprised about 310 gigabases of sequencing data and 85 million or so unique TCR sequences. Among the approximately 400 genotyped donors, approximately 77% belonged to the genetic ancestry cluster associated with self-reported Caucasian donors. The study aimed to test whether cataloging public T cell receptors could reveal signatures of past pathogen exposure. The T cell repertoires of under 700 subjects were profiled by immunosequencing and related to cytomegalovirus serostatus. Along with the approximately 670-subject first cohort, a separate validation cohort of about 110 different subjects was used. The study combined high-throughput TCR immunosequencing, statistical association of individual TCRs with disease status, and machine learning to predict cytomegalovirus infection status. A later analysis re-examined previously published TCR beta repertoires from about 700 donors and added high-resolution HLA genotyping to investigate patterns of TCR occurrence. In the later analysis, no new phenotypic data were used to find candidate immune exposures; instead, reliance was placed on TCR beta sequences and their occurrence across donors. In an earlier analysis of roughly 600 of the donors, high-throughput TCR beta sequencing was used to judge whether each TCR beta V gene segment behaved as functional or pseudogenic. Donor age, sex, ethnicity and CMV serostatus were compiled together with the repertoire data. In a later genetic analysis, genome-wide SNP genotypes for about three fifths of the roughly 670 donors were used, and that subset was treated as a discovery cohort. All discovery cohort repertoires had been generated on a single sequencing platform. Both class I and class II loci were covered by HLA typing, at four-digit resolution. The number of typed donors differed by locus: roughly 629-630 for A, B, C, DRB1 and DQB1; 500 to 550 for DQA1; 600 to 610 for DPA1; and some 450 for DPB1. Because of strong linkage in the cohort, five DR-DQ haplotypes were treated as single units for association and clustering. Among about 370 genotyped donors of the cohort, an average of roughly 230,000 unique TCR beta nucleotide sequences was sequenced per donor, of which about 18% were non-productive.

The CDR3 holds 15 amino acids from the cysteine to the phenylalanine. Just the 45-base CDR3 DNA is kept, in frame starting at base 1. CDR1 SQVTM and CDR2 ANQGSEA are derived from the germline V gene. V is cut back by 4 bases and J by 5 bases, with 9 bases in the junction unmatched. Library preparation used the immunoSEQ multiplex PCR assay. A mixture of 60 forward primers for TCR Vbeta segments and 13 reverse primers for TCR Jbeta segments was used in the multiplex PCR. The CDR3 region of rearranged TCR beta genes was amplified from genomic DNA by a multiplex PCR assay. Amplified TCR beta libraries were sequenced as 87-base-pair reads on the Illumina HiSeq System. The paper's data handling went like this. In a later analysis, some 80 million unique TCR beta chains were counted across the 666 repertoires, and roughly 11 million of these chains were shared by at least two donors. A nearest-neighbor algorithm error-corrected the raw reads and collapsed the reads into unique sequences, merging closely related sequences to remove PCR and sequencing errors. To assign V, D and J gene segments, CDR3 sequences were aligned to IMGT reference sequences. For a sequence to be retained, a match of at least six nucleotides to both a V gene segment and a J gene segment was required. A rearrangement counted as productive if the CDR3 had no stop codons and remained in frame with V and J, and every other rearrangement counted as non-productive. CDR3 was defined according to IMGT convention as the region running from the second conserved V-encoded cysteine to the conserved J-encoded phenylalanine. The earlier analysis of 550 to 650 of the donors excluded any sequence lacking an unambiguous match to a single V gene segment. An earlier analysis of 450 to 650 of the donors called V segments functional above 56.7% productive rearrangements and segregating when the between-donor standard deviation exceeded 5%. A statistical classification framework was built for diagnosing cytomegalovirus status from the catalog of TCR beta chain sequences. A later analysis assigned V and J genes by comparing TCR nucleotide sequences with IMGT/GENE-DB human TR gene sequences. Using the TCRdist pipeline, a later analysis assigned CDR3 sequences along with most-parsimonious VDJ recombination scenarios. In a later analysis, each TCR beta chain was defined by its CDR3 amino acid sequence together with its V-gene family, and reads without a unique V-gene family were excluded. In a later analysis, 450 to 600 highly shared, low-generation-probability nucleotide sequences were removed to address suspected cross-contamination and a sequencing artifact. In a later analysis, a clonal expansion index for each public chain was calculated from normalized within-repertoire ranks of inferred template counts. In a later analysis, generation probabilities were computed with a VDJ recombination model fitted to out-of-frame rearrangements, and the resulting probabilities were checked against IGoR. In a later analysis, hypergeometric tests were used to score TCR-TCR, TCR-HLA and TCR-CMV co-occurrence, with a repertoire-size bias correction applied to TCR pairs. A later analysis estimated false discovery rates by permuting HLA or CMV assignments 20 times. In a later analysis, co-occurring TCRs were grouped with DBSCAN, and TCRdist sequence similarity was added when clustering was performed within HLA-allele-positive subsets. For co-occurrence clustering, repertoires with fewer than 30,000 or more than 120,000 public chains were excluded, along with four to six repertoires with anomalous nucleotide sharing. TCRdb limited this immuneACCESS table to in-frame rearrangements with V and J called. A share of clones is missing; checked studies link under half to unresolved V genes, and the rest is unexplained. V and J calls and clone size come straight from that table; D and trimming were deduced from the DNA. This sample gives about 110,000 clones in total; over 60% of them show up just once. Clones ranked in the top ten supply 2.5% to 3.5% of the sample.

Comment on this clone: This receptor's antigen is unknown. Per-nucleotide qualities are absent, and no much larger clonotype sits a single base away.

The research as a whole found: Only TCR beta chains were sequenced in this cohort, and the absence of alpha or paired-chain data limited detectable features. In an earlier analysis of fewer than 700 of the donors, most TCR beta V segments appeared in productive rearrangements about 87% or about 30% of the time, broadly matching IMGT annotations. According to a later analysis, parvovirus B19, influenza, CMV and Epstein-Barr virus appeared linked to several top co-occurrence clusters. Most TCR sequences were seen in very few donors, while some public TCRs were found in many individuals. Strong co-occurrence of HLA alleles, especially DR and DQ, made assigning TCR associations to individual alleles difficult. In a later analysis, more than 15,000 TCR beta sequences were associated with specific HLA alleles at a false discovery rate of 0.05. A later analysis found that most CMV-associated TCR beta chains appeared HLA-restricted, with HLA associations seemingly driven largely by CMV exposure. The authors suggested that the approach could potentially be generalized to other disease states and immunological phenotypes. Roughly 17 rarely observed V segments, including chromosome 9 orphons, were excluded from the earlier analysis of several hundred of the donors because counts were too low. In both the original and validation cohorts, the classifier was reported to diagnose cytomegalovirus status with high specificity and sensitivity. The study listed approximately 150 TCR beta chains as associated with cytomegalovirus. Because the 87-base-pair reads could not distinguish some IMGT-functional V segments, including TRBV6-2 and TRBV6-3, those segments were excluded. Roughly uniform sequencing depth across donors was assumed in presence/absence analyses, although this assumption may not hold. A further reported finding was that TCR beta sequences accurately predicted the HLA-A and HLA-B alleles for most subjects in the first cohort. V-gene and J-gene trimming of TCR beta chains was associated with a missense DCLRE1C variant in a later genetic analysis, and the association was replicated in an independent cohort. Correlated functional status among segregating V segments might reflect linkage disequilibrium, but an unknown experimental factor could not be ruled out. The only immune exposure information available for the cohort was CMV serostatus. In a later analysis, the rate of TCR association differed among HLA loci, with DRB1 alleles having the most associated TCRs and HLA-C alleles having the fewest. A cluster of highly shared sequence variants was judged likely to represent a technical artifact of the sequencing pipeline. In a later genetic analysis, fewer N-insertions in productive TCRs were reported among donors in an Asian-associated ancestry cluster than the roughly 700-donor mean. Because HLA typing was unavailable for some donors at each locus, only the typed subset was used in association tests. In a later analysis, HLA-associated TCR beta chains showed more clonal expansion and lower generation probabilities than non-associated chains that were equally common. In vitro tests confirmed that a few of the cytomegalovirus-associated TCR beta chains recognize cytomegalovirus antigens.

The cohort was made up of roughly 670 healthy bone marrow donors. At the time of sampling, every cohort member was nominally healthy, though immune exposures that went unrecorded were likely present. The donor tested CMV seropositive and was one of the 289 seropositive cohort members. Each donor provided a peripheral blood sample, and peripheral blood mononuclear cells were used for TCR beta sequencing. Genomic DNA was extracted from the blood cell samples with the Qiagen DNeasy Blood Extraction Kit. Sequencing input: PBMCs. This TCR was recovered from a young woman in good health and CMV-seropositive. This sequence uses TRBV29-1 and TRBJ2-1, with 9 central nucleotides matching TRBD2. CDR3 reads: CSVVLYGGGDNEQFF. The sequenced DNA is TGCAGCGTTGTTCTTTACGGCGGGGGGGACAATGAGCAGTTCTTC.